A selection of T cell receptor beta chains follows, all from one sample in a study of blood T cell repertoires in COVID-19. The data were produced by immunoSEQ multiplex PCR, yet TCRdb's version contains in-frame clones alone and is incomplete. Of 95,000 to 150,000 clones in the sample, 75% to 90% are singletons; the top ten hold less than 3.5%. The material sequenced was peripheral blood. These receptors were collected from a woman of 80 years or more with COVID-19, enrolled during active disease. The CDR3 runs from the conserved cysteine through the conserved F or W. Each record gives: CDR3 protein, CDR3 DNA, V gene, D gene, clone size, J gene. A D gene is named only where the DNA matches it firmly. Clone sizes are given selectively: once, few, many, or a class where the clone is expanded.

CDR3 protein: CASSLAGAGGYTF; CDR3 DNA: TGTGCCAGCAGCTTGGCCGGGGCGGGGGGCTACACCTTC; V gene: TRBV5-4; D gene: NA; clone size: NA; J gene: TRBJ1-2
CDR3 protein: CASSSWGSGGVYGYTF; CDR3 DNA: TGTGCCAGCAGTTCCTGGGGTTCGGGCGGGGTCTATGGCTACACCTTC; V gene: TRBV28; D gene: NA; clone size: NA; J gene: TRBJ1-2
CDR3 protein: CASSNLRQGGYEQYF; CDR3 DNA: TGTGCCAGCAGCAACCTTCGTCAGGGGGGCTACGAGCAGTACTTC; V gene: TRBV5-8; D gene: NA; clone size: once; J gene: TRBJ2-7
CDR3 protein: CASSPGREQFF; CDR3 DNA: TGTGCCAGCAGCCCAGGCAGGGAGCAGTTCTTC; V gene: TRBV9; D gene: NA; clone size: few; J gene: TRBJ2-1
CDR3 protein: CAISESDFLRQPQHF; CDR3 DNA: TGTGCCATCAGTGAGTCGGATTTTTTGAGGCAGCCCCAGCATTTT; V gene: TRBV10-3; D gene: NA; clone size: NA; J gene: TRBJ1-5
CDR3 protein: CASSFGTSGRGLQFF; CDR3 DNA: TGTGCCAGCAGCTTCGGGACTAGCGGGAGGGGACTGCAGTTCTTC; V gene: TRBV7-2; D gene: TRBD2; clone size: NA; J gene: TRBJ2-1
CDR3 protein: CASRGRVTGELFF; CDR3 DNA: TGTGCCAGCAGGGGGCGCGTCACCGGGGAGCTGTTTTTT; V gene: TRBV2; D gene: NA; clone size: NA; J gene: TRBJ2-2
CDR3 protein: CASSHNRGQETQYF; CDR3 DNA: TGTGCCAGCAGCCACAACAGGGGCCAAGAGACCCAGTACTTC; V gene: TRBV27; D gene: TRBD1; clone size: NA; J gene: TRBJ2-5
CDR3 protein: CASSPGLAGNNEQFF; CDR3 DNA: TGTGCCAGCAGTCCGGGACTAGCGGGAAACAATGAGCAGTTCTTC; V gene: TRBV28; D gene: TRBD2; clone size: NA; J gene: TRBJ2-1
CDR3 protein: CASSQQGTIYNEQFF; CDR3 DNA: TGTGCCAGCAGTCAACAGGGGACGATCTACAATGAGCAGTTCTTC; V gene: TRBV2; D gene: TRBD1; clone size: once; J gene: TRBJ2-1
CDR3 protein: CASSSLRVAGHQETQYF; CDR3 DNA: TGTGCCAGCAGTTCACTGAGGGTAGCGGGACACCAAGAGACCCAGTACTTC; V gene: TRBV25-1; D gene: TRBD2; clone size: NA; J gene: TRBJ2-5
CDR3 protein: CASSPGQVFEETQYF; CDR3 DNA: TGTGCCAGCAGTCCGGGACAGGTGTTCGAAGAGACCCAGTACTTC; V gene: TRBV6-2/TRBV6-3; D gene: TRBD1; clone size: NA; J gene: TRBJ2-5
CDR3 protein: CASRGTGTETQYF; CDR3 DNA: TGTGCCAGCAGGGGGACAGGGACAGAGACCCAGTACTTC; V gene: TRBV28; D gene: TRBD1; clone size: NA; J gene: TRBJ2-5
CDR3 protein: CASSPVGGSLNSPLHF; CDR3 DNA: TGTGCCAGCTCACCGGTGGGGGGGTCGTTGAATTCACCCCTCCACTTT; V gene: TRBV18; D gene: NA; clone size: once; J gene: TRBJ1-6
CDR3 protein: CASSGGSVMLDFFYGYTF; CDR3 DNA: TGTGCCAGCAGTGGAGGGAGCGTTATGCTGGACTTTTTTTATGGCTACACCTTC; V gene: TRBV2; D gene: NA; clone size: NA; J gene: TRBJ1-2
CDR3 protein: CASSPLTNSNQPQHF; CDR3 DNA: TGTGCCAGCTCACCACTAACAAATAGCAATCAGCCCCAGCATTTT; V gene: TRBV18; D gene: NA; clone size: few; J gene: TRBJ1-5
CDR3 protein: CASNLGGFGNQPQHF; CDR3 DNA: TGTGCCAGCAATTTGGGGGGGTTTGGCAATCAGCCCCAGCATTTT; V gene: TRBV28; D gene: NA; clone size: NA; J gene: TRBJ1-5
CDR3 protein: CAISDRGSVGEKLFF; CDR3 DNA: TGTGCCATCAGTGACAGGGGCAGTGTCGGTGAAAAACTGTTTTTT; V gene: TRBV10-3; D gene: NA; clone size: few; J gene: TRBJ1-4
CDR3 protein: CASSIVFGGTDTQYF; CDR3 DNA: TGTGCCAGTAGTATAGTTTTTGGAGGCACAGATACGCAGTATTTT; V gene: TRBV19; D gene: NA; clone size: few; J gene: TRBJ2-3
CDR3 protein: CASSRTGTGLEQFF; CDR3 DNA: TGTGCCAGCAGCCGGACCGGGACAGGCCTTGAGCAGTTCTTC; V gene: TRBV6-5; D gene: TRBD1; clone size: few; J gene: TRBJ2-1
CDR3 protein: CSARPGGTDGYTF; CDR3 DNA: TGCAGCGCGCGACCTGGCGGGACAGATGGCTACACCTTC; V gene: TRBV29-1; D gene: TRBD1; clone size: NA; J gene: TRBJ1-2
CDR3 protein: CASSQGTEPVNEQFF; CDR3 DNA: TGTGCCAGCAGCCAGGGAACGGAACCTGTTAATGAGCAGTTCTTC; V gene: TRBV11-2; D gene: NA; clone size: NA; J gene: TRBJ2-1
CDR3 protein: CASMGEDQPQHF; CDR3 DNA: TGTGCCAGCATGGGAGAAGATCAGCCCCAGCATTTT; V gene: TRBV28; D gene: NA; clone size: NA; J gene: TRBJ1-5
CDR3 protein: CASSPEGRGSNQPQHF; CDR3 DNA: TGTGCCAGTAGTCCGGAGGGGAGGGGAAGCAATCAGCCCCAGCATTTT; V gene: TRBV19; D gene: NA; clone size: once; J gene: TRBJ1-5
CDR3 protein: CASSSTEGNSPLHF; CDR3 DNA: TGCGCCAGCAGCTCGACTGAAGGAAATTCACCCCTCCACTTT; V gene: TRBV4-1; D gene: NA; clone size: NA; J gene: TRBJ1-6
CDR3 protein: CASSHMTGSPYF; CDR3 DNA: TGTGCCAGCAGCCATATGACAGGGAGTCCGTACTTC; V gene: TRBV7-2; D gene: TRBD1; clone size: NA; J gene: TRBJ2-7
CDR3 protein: CASSSGILYGYTF; CDR3 DNA: TGTGCCAGCAGTTCGGGGATCCTCTATGGCTACACCTTC; V gene: TRBV28; D gene: NA; clone size: NA; J gene: TRBJ1-2
CDR3 protein: CASSYSGGTNTEAFF; CDR3 DNA: TGCGCCAGCAGCTACTCAGGGGGCACGAACACTGAAGCTTTCTTT; V gene: TRBV5-1; D gene: TRBD1; clone size: NA; J gene: TRBJ1-1
CDR3 protein: CASSPRRTSGTSTDTQYF; CDR3 DNA: TGTGCCAGCAGCCCACGCCGGACTAGCGGAACTAGCACAGATACGCAGTATTTT; V gene: TRBV9; D gene: TRBD2; clone size: NA; J gene: TRBJ2-3
CDR3 protein: CASSNHRGTKRTDTQYF; CDR3 DNA: TGTGCCAGCAGCAACCACAGGGGCACTAAGCGCACAGATACGCAGTATTTT; V gene: TRBV21-1; D gene: NA; clone size: NA; J gene: TRBJ2-3
CDR3 protein: CASSPNYRLSTDTQYF; CDR3 DNA: TGTGCCAGCAGCCCAAATTACAGGCTTAGCACAGATACGCAGTATTTT; V gene: TRBV7-9; D gene: NA; clone size: NA; J gene: TRBJ2-3
CDR3 protein: CASSPVANYGYTF; CDR3 DNA: TGTGCCAGCAGTCCCGTAGCGAACTATGGCTACACCTTC; V gene: TRBV12-3/TRBV12-4; D gene: NA; clone size: NA; J gene: TRBJ1-2
CDR3 protein: CASSQETGLRTF; CDR3 DNA: TGTGCCAGCAGCCAAGAGACAGGGTTACGAACCTTC; V gene: TRBV3-1/TRBV3-2; D gene: TRBD1; clone size: NA; J gene: TRBJ1-2
CDR3 protein: CAMITGTSAPYNEQFF; CDR3 DNA: TGCGCCATGATTACCGGGACTAGCGCCCCGTACAATGAGCAGTTCTTC; V gene: TRBV5-1; D gene: TRBD2; clone size: NA; J gene: TRBJ2-1
CDR3 protein: CAISPTGTGVSGANVLTF; CDR3 DNA: TGTGCCATCAGTCCAACCGGGACAGGGGTGTCTGGGGCCAACGTCCTGACTTTC; V gene: TRBV10-3; D gene: TRBD1; clone size: NA; J gene: TRBJ2-6
CDR3 protein: CASSVDTGPYNEQFF; CDR3 DNA: TGTGCCAGCAGCGTAGACACAGGACCCTACAATGAGCAGTTCTTC; V gene: TRBV9; D gene: NA; clone size: NA; J gene: TRBJ2-1
CDR3 protein: CATLRGGDYGYTF; CDR3 DNA: TGTGCCACCTTACGTGGAGGGGACTATGGCTACACCTTC; V gene: TRBV28; D gene: NA; clone size: once; J gene: TRBJ1-2
CDR3 protein: CASSLGLAGTDTQYF; CDR3 DNA: TGTGCCAGCAGCCTCGGACTAGCGGGGACAGATACGCAGTATTTT; V gene: TRBV7-3; D gene: TRBD2; clone size: NA; J gene: TRBJ2-3
CDR3 protein: CASSGQGASYNEQFF; CDR3 DNA: TGTGCCAGCAGCGGACAGGGGGCATCCTACAATGAGCAGTTCTTC; V gene: TRBV21-1; D gene: NA; clone size: NA; J gene: TRBJ2-1
CDR3 protein: CASSIGRGQEKNVQYF; CDR3 DNA: TGTGCCAGTAGTATAGGAAGGGGACAGGAAAAAAACGTTCAGTACTTC; V gene: TRBV19; D gene: TRBD1; clone size: few; J gene: TRBJ2-4
CDR3 protein: CASSEGHGNQPQHF; CDR3 DNA: TGTGCCAGCAGTGAGGGGCACGGAAATCAGCCCCAGCATTTT; V gene: TRBV2; D gene: NA; clone size: NA; J gene: TRBJ1-5
CDR3 protein: CASSLAASGRETGELFF; CDR3 DNA: TGTGCCAGCAGCTTAGCGGCTAGCGGGAGGGAAACCGGGGAGCTGTTTTTT; V gene: TRBV7-6; D gene: TRBD2; clone size: NA; J gene: TRBJ2-2
CDR3 protein: CASSPQSGYTGELFF; CDR3 DNA: TGTGCCAGCTCACCACAATCTGGCTACACCGGGGAGCTGTTTTTT; V gene: TRBV18; D gene: NA; clone size: NA; J gene: TRBJ2-2
CDR3 protein: CASSYGVGTDSPLHF; CDR3 DNA: TGTGCCAGCAGTTACGGAGTGGGTACCGACTCACCCCTCCACTTT; V gene: TRBV6-2/TRBV6-3; D gene: NA; clone size: NA; J gene: TRBJ1-6
CDR3 protein: CASLLAGGINEQFF; CDR3 DNA: TGTGCCAGCCTATTAGCGGGAGGAATAAATGAGCAGTTCTTC; V gene: TRBV2; D gene: TRBD2; clone size: NA; J gene: TRBJ2-1
CDR3 protein: CASSLPGLSTGELFF; CDR3 DNA: TGTGCCAGCAGTTTGCCGGGGTTAAGCACCGGGGAGCTGTTTTTT; V gene: TRBV28; D gene: NA; clone size: NA; J gene: TRBJ2-2
CDR3 protein: CASSQVGLAGGGTDTQYF; CDR3 DNA: TGCGCCAGCAGCCAGGTCGGACTAGCGGGAGGTGGAACAGATACGCAGTATTTT; V gene: TRBV4-1; D gene: TRBD2; clone size: NA; J gene: TRBJ2-3
CDR3 protein: CASSFGGINYGYTF; CDR3 DNA: TGTGCCAGCAGCTTCGGGGGAATTAACTATGGCTACACCTTC; V gene: TRBV7-2; D gene: NA; clone size: NA; J gene: TRBJ1-2
CDR3 protein: CASSLGASGRTDTQYF; CDR3 DNA: TGTGCCAGCTCCCTCGGGGCTAGCGGGAGAACAGATACGCAGTATTTT; V gene: TRBV6-6; D gene: TRBD2; clone size: NA; J gene: TRBJ2-3
CDR3 protein: CASSPGRYNEQFF; CDR3 DNA: TGTGCCAGCAGCCCGGGAAGGTACAATGAGCAGTTCTTC; V gene: TRBV28; D gene: NA; clone size: NA; J gene: TRBJ2-1
CDR3 protein: CASSLQGAGSEKLFF; CDR3 DNA: TGCGCCAGCAGCCTGCAGGGCGCTGGGTCCGAAAAACTGTTTTTT; V gene: TRBV5-1; D gene: NA; clone size: once; J gene: TRBJ1-4
CDR3 protein: CASSLDPPRVETQYF; CDR3 DNA: TGTGCCAGCAGCTTGGACCCACCGCGGGTTGAGACCCAGTACTTC; V gene: TRBV5-4; D gene: NA; clone size: NA; J gene: TRBJ2-5
CDR3 protein: CASSGGAPRETQYF; CDR3 DNA: TGTGCCAGCAGCGGGGGGGCGCCTCGGGAGACCCAGTACTTC; V gene: TRBV7-2; D gene: NA; clone size: NA; J gene: TRBJ2-5